This T cell receptor beta chain is drawn from a study of shared clonotypes between healthy human individuals. Overall study findings and caveats: Memory subsets had estimated richness that was generally smaller than that of naive subsets.

Trimming removed 4 bases from V and 6 bases from J; junction bases left unmatched: 8. Germline V gene data show CDR1 as SGHNT and CDR2 as YYREEE (reference sequence). This CDR3 spans 14 amino acids. It was about 210 ng DNA, around 33,000 T cell genomes, that sorted-subset replicate PCRs used. Assay used: immunoSEQ multiplex PCR; TCRdb lists only in-frame clones, some missing. Of 980,000 or so clones in the sample, 60% to 85% were seen once. About this clone: Its antigen is unidentified.

Sequencing was carried out using memory CD4+ T cells sorted from blood. The sample's subset: CD45RA-negative fraction. This sequence was found in a man aged 18 to 29 in good health. The chain couples TRBV5-4 to TRBJ2-7; 9 bases line up with TRBD1. CDR3 in amino acids: CASSPGQGRSEQYF. The CDR3 coding sequence is TGTGCCAGCAGCCCGGGACAGGGCCGCAGCGAGCAGTACTTC.